This T cell receptor beta chain was sequenced in a study of T cell responses to AZD1222 COVID-19 vaccine. Trimming removed 2 bases at V and 4 bases at J, with 12 bases between. This CDR3 has 15 amino acids. Per germline, CDR1 LGHNA and CDR2 YNFKEQ. Using immunoSEQ multiplex PCR, the repertoire was profiled, and TCRdb retains in-frame clones only, with some absent. The repertoire holds about 130,000 clones, with approximately 86% as singletons. V gene TRBV4-2 combines with J gene TRBJ1-3, with a weak D call TRBD1 (5 bases). This sequence originates from an adult who received the AZD1222 COVID-19 vaccine. The sequenced sample was peripheral blood, obtained 28 days after the second AZD1222 dose. For the CDR3, the DNA is TGTGCCAGCAGCCAAAACAGGTTAAGGGGAAACACCATATATTTT. Translating it yields CASSQNRLRGNTIYF.